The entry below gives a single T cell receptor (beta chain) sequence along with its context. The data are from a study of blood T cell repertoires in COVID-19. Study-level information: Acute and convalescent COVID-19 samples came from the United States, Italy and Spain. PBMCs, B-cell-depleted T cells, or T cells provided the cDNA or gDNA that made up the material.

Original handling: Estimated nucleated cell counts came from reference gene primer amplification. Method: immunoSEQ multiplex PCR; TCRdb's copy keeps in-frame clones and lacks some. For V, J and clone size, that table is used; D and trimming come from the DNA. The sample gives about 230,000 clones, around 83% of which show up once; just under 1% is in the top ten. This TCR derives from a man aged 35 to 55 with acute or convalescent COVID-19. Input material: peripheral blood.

The CDR3 DNA sequence: TGTGCCAGCAGCTTGGAGCGGGGGGGCTCCTACGAGCAGTACTTC. Amino acids: CASSLERGGSYEQYF. The chain recombines TRBV11-2 with TRBJ2-7; 10 nucleotides agree with TRBD2. The CDR3 is 15 amino acids. The germline gives CDR1 SGHAT, CDR2 FQNNGV. The J segment lost 0 bases and the V segment lost 3 bases, leaving 2 bases of the junction unmatched.